These 12 T cell receptor beta chains originate from one sample sequenced in a study of regulatory T cells in long-lasting Graves disease. HTBI primers from iRepertoire and Arm-PCR of CDR3 regions yielded the TCR beta libraries. MiXCR was run by TCRdb on the multiplex PCR reads, yielding one entry per CDR3 protein. In the table there are hundreds of thousands of distinct CDR3 sequences, 16% of which are singletons. The time point: newly diagnosed GD, antithyroid drugs for less than 3 months. Following extraction of RNA from PBMCs, that RNA was used to make the TCR library. The same sample was also studied in work on T cells in Graves' hyperthyroidism and ophthalmopathy.

The sample was peripheral blood mononuclear cells (PBMCs), taken at new diagnosis, from a patient treated with antithyroid drugs. The receptors stem from a man aged 40-55 years with Graves disease.

This clonotype has at least ten counts. The J gene is TRBJ2-7, the V gene TRBV6-1; TRBD2 aligns across 8 bases. Unmatched junction bases numbered 9, after V lost 6 bases and J lost 2 bases. Germline V lookup: CDR1 MNHNS, CDR2 SASEGT. The CDR3 has 15 residues. The CDR3 sequence is CASSPLAGLTYEQYF. The CDR3 region has the DNA TGTGCCAGCAGCCCTCTAGCGGGCCTTACCTACGAGCAGTACTTC.

This clonotype was detected ten times or more. The CDR3 sequence: CSARGHHSNQPQHF. As DNA, the CDR3 is TGCAGTGCTAGGGGACATCATAGCAATCAGCCCCAGCATTTT. V is TRBV20-1 and J is TRBJ1-5, with D possibly being TRBD1 (6 bases). Trimming left V 3 bases short and J 0 bases short, with 9 bases between. The CDR3 extends over 14 amino acids. Per germline, CDR1 DFQATT and CDR2 SNEGSKA (reference sequence).

At least ten counts were recorded for this clonotype. The chain links TRBV11-2 to TRBJ2-3; 8 bases agree with TRBD2. Trimming removed 2 bases from V and 1 base from J; junction bases left unmatched: 5. The length of the CDR3 is 16 residues. The germline V gene has CDR1 SGHAT and CDR2 FQNNGV. The CDR3 DNA sequence: TGTGCCAGCAGCTTAAGGCGGGGGGCCCGCACAGATACGCAGTATTTT. It translates to CASSLRRGARTDTQYF.

This clonotype has more than one count but fewer than ten. This chain joins TRBV2 and TRBJ2-7; 8 bases align to TRBD2. V was pared by 6 bases and J by 3 bases, with 10 bases of the junction left unmatched. This CDR3 is 15 amino acids long. Germline CDR1 reads SNHLY; CDR2 reads FYNNEI. For the CDR3, the DNA is TGTGCCAGCAGCCCCACGGGGGGGCCATACTACGAGCAGTACTTC. The encoded protein is CASSPTGGPYYEQYF.

This clonotype came up many times. The chain couples TRBV11-1 to TRBJ2-2; D is uncertain. CDR3 size: 13 residues. V dropped 3 bases and J dropped 4 bases, with 6 bases sitting between them. Germline CDR1 SGHAT, CDR2 FQDESV (reference sequence). The CDR3 sequence: CASSFSFTGELFF. The DNA for the CDR3 is TGTGCCAGCAGCTTCAGTTTCACCGGGGAGCTGTTTTTT.

This clonotype showed up just a few times. The gene calls are TRBV28 and TRBJ1-2; D may be TRBD1 (5 bases). CDR1 is MDHEN and CDR2 is SYDVKM in the germline V gene. Trimming took off 4 bases at V and 4 bases at J, with 13 bases between the two ends. The CDR3 loop spans 14 amino acids. In DNA, the CDR3 is TGTGCCAGCAGTTCAGGGATAGTCGGCTATGGCTACACCTTC. This gives the protein CASSSGIVGYGYTF.

The chain uses TRBV2 and TRBJ2-1; TRBD2 matches at 10 bases. The V gene's germline CDR1 is SNHLY and CDR2 FYNNEI. CDR3 size: 14 residues. Trimming cost V 7 bases and J 5 bases; bases outside gene matches: 5. The CDR3 sequence is CASTGLAVDNEQFF. The CDR3 DNA sequence: TGTGCCAGCACCGGACTAGCGGTGGACAATGAGCAGTTCTTC.

This clonotype was picked up many times. The gene calls are TRBV9 and TRBJ1-1; D might be TRBD1 (5 bases). The germline CDR1 and CDR2 sequences are SGDLS and YYNGEE. V gave up 0 bases and J gave up 8 bases, with 14 bases separating them. CDR3 length equals 14 residues. CDR3 nucleotides: TGTGCCAGCAGCGTAGGAGGCGGGGCCCAAGAAGCTTTCTTT. This encodes CASSVGGGAQEAFF.

Turning to this clonotype: Being one base from a much bigger clone, this may be a read error. This chain links TRBV7-2 with TRBJ1-1; TRBD1 is a possible D gene (6 bases). The CDR3 runs to 13 residues. Germline V gives CDR1 SGHTA, CDR2 FQGNSA. The CDR3 here is CASSFPGVLKALF. The CDR3 DNA is TGTGCCAGCAGCTTCCCAGGGGTCCTCAAAGCTCTCTTT.

There are many counts of this clonotype. The chain links TRBV3-1 to TRBJ1-5; 7 bases map to TRBD1. CDR3 length: 15 residues. The germline gives CDR1 LGHDT, CDR2 YNNKEL (reference sequence). V trimming: 1 base; J trimming: 3 bases; junction bases outside the gene matches: 3. Written as DNA, the CDR3 is TGTGCCAGCAGCCAAGCAACAGGGGCCAATCAGCCCCAGCATTTT. Residues: CASSQATGANQPQHF.

This clonotype was observed many times. The rearrangement joins TRBV30 to TRBJ2-7; perhaps TRBD1 as D (5 bases). The germline CDR1 and CDR2 sequences are GTSNPN and SVGIG (reference sequence). The CDR3 loop spans 13 amino acids. V was shortened by 8 bases and J by 0 bases, with 14 bases between the two germline ends. The CDR3 DNA reads TGTGCCATGGGTAGGGGCTACTCCTACGAGCAGTACTTC. This gives the protein CAMGRGYSYEQYF.

This clonotype came up once. Given a much more abundant clone one base away, this may be a read error. V is TRBV7-8 and J is TRBJ2-2; 8 positions match TRBD1. Germline V gene sequence: CDR1 SGHVS, CDR2 FQNEAQ. The CDR3 consists of 15 residues. CDR3: CASSEGQVNTAELFF. In DNA form, the CDR3 reads TGTGCCAGCAGCGAGGGACAGGTGAACACCGCGGAGCTGTTTTTT.